These T cell receptor beta chains were read from a single sample in a study of tumor-infiltrating lymphocytes in oesophageal squamous cell carcinoma. TCRdb fed the PCR reads into MiXCR, producing one record per CDR3 protein. The table lists some 15,000 distinct CDR3 sequences, roughly 44% of them singletons. Sequences were obtained from blood. The source of these receptors is a male donor with esophageal squamous cell carcinoma. Both conserved end residues are part of each CDR3. The D gene is left open where the match is weak. Not all rows give a size; the values are once, few, many and, for expanded clones, a class.

V gene: TRBV5-1
clone size: few
D gene: TRBD1
J gene: TRBJ2-7
CDR3 length: 13
CDR3 protein: CASTLGQGSEQYF
CDR3 DNA: TGCGCCAGCACCCTGGGACAGGGGAGCGAGCAGTACTTC

V gene: TRBV12-3/TRBV12-4
clone size: .
D gene: TRBD2
J gene: TRBJ2-1
CDR3 length: 16
CDR3 protein: CASSLASGRVTDEQFF
CDR3 DNA: TGTGCCAGCAGTTTGGCTAGCGGGAGGGTTACCGATGAGCAGTTCTTC

V gene: TRBV9
clone size: few
D gene: .
J gene: TRBJ2-5
CDR3 length: 14
CDR3 protein: CASSVVGVGETQYF
CDR3 DNA: TGTGCCAGCAGCGTAGTGGGGGTTGGAGAGACCCAGTACTTC

V gene: TRBV28
clone size: medium-sized
D gene: TRBD2
J gene: TRBJ2-1
CDR3 length: 14
CDR3 protein: CATLAGVSYNEQFF
CDR3 DNA: TGTGCCACCCTAGCGGGAGTCTCCTACAATGAGCAGTTCTTC

V gene: TRBV7-2
clone size: few
D gene: TRBD2
J gene: TRBJ2-3
CDR3 length: 15
CDR3 protein: CASSRLAGGADTQYF
CDR3 DNA: TGTGCCAGCAGCCGCCTGGCGGGAGGTGCAGATACGCAGTATTTT

V gene: TRBV6-6
clone size: few
D gene: .
J gene: TRBJ1-1
CDR3 length: 14
CDR3 protein: CASSYSTGGHEAFF
CDR3 DNA: TGTGCCAGCAGTTACTCGACGGGGGGCCACGAAGCTTTCTTT

V gene: TRBV7-6
clone size: .
D gene: .
J gene: TRBJ2-5
CDR3 length: 13
CDR3 protein: CASSFGYQETQYF
CDR3 DNA: TGTGCCAGCAGCTTCGGGTACCAAGAGACCCAGTACTTC

V gene: TRBV7-6
clone size: once
D gene: .
J gene: TRBJ2-1
CDR3 length: 12
CDR3 protein: CASSLWGSEQFF
CDR3 DNA: TGTGCCAGCAGCTTATGGGGAAGTGAGCAGTTCTTC

V gene: TRBV6-1
clone size: .
D gene: TRBD1
J gene: TRBJ2-1
CDR3 length: 14
CDR3 protein: CASTPGQGLNEQFF
CDR3 DNA: TGTGCCAGCACCCCAGGACAGGGGTTAAATGAGCAGTTCTTC

V gene: TRBV11-2
clone size: many
D gene: .
J gene: TRBJ2-7
CDR3 length: 14
CDR3 protein: CASSSPTGIYEQYF
CDR3 DNA: TGTGCCAGCAGCTCCCCTACGGGTATCTACGAGCAGTACTTC

V gene: TRBV7-8
clone size: .
D gene: .
J gene: TRBJ1-1
CDR3 length: 15
CDR3 protein: CASSLVGIMNTEAFF
CDR3 DNA: TGTGCCAGCAGCTTAGTTGGGATAATGAACACTGAAGCTTTCTTT

V gene: TRBV7-3
clone size: .
D gene: .
J gene: TRBJ2-1
CDR3 length: 13
CDR3 protein: CASSLKANNEQFF
CDR3 DNA: TGTGCCAGCAGCTTAAAAGCAAACAATGAGCAGTTCTTC

V gene: TRBV7-4
clone size: .
D gene: TRBD1
J gene: TRBJ2-3
CDR3 length: 15
CDR3 protein: CASSLERTGRDTQYF
CDR3 DNA: TGTGCCAGCAGCTTGGAAAGGACAGGGAGGGATACGCAGTATTTT

V gene: TRBV5-6
clone size: many
D gene: .
J gene: TRBJ2-7
CDR3 length: 14
CDR3 protein: CASSLGQALYEQYF
CDR3 DNA: TGTGCCAGCAGCTTGGGACAGGCCCTCTACGAGCAGTACTTC

V gene: TRBV7-2
clone size: .
D gene: .
J gene: TRBJ2-7
CDR3 length: 15
CDR3 protein: CASSWGAGVSYEQYF
CDR3 DNA: TGTGCCAGCAGCTGGGGGGCGGGAGTCTCCTACGAGCAGTACTTC

V gene: TRBV20-1
clone size: .
D gene: .
J gene: TRBJ2-5
CDR3 length: 14
CDR3 protein: CSARSTGAGETQYF
CDR3 DNA: TGCAGTGCTAGATCCACAGGGGCGGGGGAGACCCAGTACTTC

V gene: TRBV6-6
clone size: .
D gene: .
J gene: TRBJ1-3
CDR3 length: 16
CDR3 protein: CASSYVAGLSGNTIYF
CDR3 DNA: TGTGCCAGCAGTTACGTCGCAGGACTCTCTGGAAACACCATATATTTT

V gene: TRBV7-2
clone size: .
D gene: .
J gene: TRBJ1-5
CDR3 length: 14
CDR3 protein: CASSLLSGNQPQHF
CDR3 DNA: TGTGCCAGCAGCTTATTATCTGGCAATCAGCCCCAGCATTTT

V gene: TRBV6-5
clone size: .
D gene: TRBD1
J gene: TRBJ1-5
CDR3 length: 16
CDR3 protein: CASSSTNRGMRQPQHF
CDR3 DNA: TGTGCCAGCAGTTCCACCAACAGGGGAATGAGGCAGCCCCAGCATTTT

V gene: TRBV28
clone size: many
D gene: .
J gene: TRBJ2-6
CDR3 length: 15
CDR3 protein: CASSFKGTGANVLTF
CDR3 DNA: TGTGCCAGCAGTTTCAAGGGGACTGGGGCCAACGTCCTGACTTTC

V gene: TRBV12-3/TRBV12-4
clone size: .
D gene: .
J gene: TRBJ2-7
CDR3 length: 14
CDR3 protein: CASSSQGGSYEQYF
CDR3 DNA: TGTGCCAGCAGCTCACAGGGTGGCTCCTACGAGCAGTACTTC

V gene: TRBV2
clone size: .
D gene: TRBD2
J gene: TRBJ2-2
CDR3 length: 16
CDR3 protein: CASSIEAGGTVGELFF
CDR3 DNA: TGTGCCAGCAGTATCGAGGCGGGAGGGACGGTCGGGGAGCTGTTTTTT

V gene: TRBV7-3
clone size: .
D gene: .
J gene: TRBJ2-3
CDR3 length: 15
CDR3 protein: CASSLRPGSTDTQYF
CDR3 DNA: TGTGCCAGCAGCTTACGCCCAGGGAGCACAGATACGCAGTATTTT

V gene: TRBV7-8
clone size: many
D gene: .
J gene: TRBJ1-3
CDR3 length: 16
CDR3 protein: CASSLVEGARGNTIYF
CDR3 DNA: TGTGCCAGCAGCTTAGTGGAGGGCGCGCGGGGAAACACCATATATTTT

V gene: TRBV28
clone size: .
D gene: TRBD2
J gene: TRBJ2-7
CDR3 length: 13
CDR3 protein: CASATSGTYEQYF
CDR3 DNA: TGTGCCAGCGCTACTAGCGGGACCTACGAGCAGTACTTC

V gene: TRBV7-3
clone size: .
D gene: .
J gene: TRBJ2-7
CDR3 length: 15
CDR3 protein: CASTRGGRTSYEQYF
CDR3 DNA: TGTGCCAGCACCCGAGGAGGGAGAACATCCTACGAGCAGTACTTC

V gene: TRBV6-1
clone size: many
D gene: .
J gene: TRBJ1-6
CDR3 length: 14
CDR3 protein: CASSKGGYNTPLHF
CDR3 DNA: TGTGCCAGCAGTAAAGGCGGTTATAATACACCCCTCCACTTT

V gene: TRBV7-9
clone size: .
D gene: .
J gene: TRBJ2-3
CDR3 length: 13
CDR3 protein: CASSLGSTDTQYF
CDR3 DNA: TGTGCCAGCAGCTTAGGGAGCACAGATACGCAGTATTTT

V gene: TRBV14
clone size: .
D gene: .
J gene: TRBJ2-7
CDR3 length: 13
CDR3 protein: CASSQNLDGEQYF
CDR3 DNA: TGTGCCAGCAGCCAAAATCTAGACGGCGAGCAGTACTTC

V gene: TRBV28
clone size: .
D gene: TRBD2
J gene: TRBJ2-5
CDR3 length: 16
CDR3 protein: CASRRNSGINQETQYF
CDR3 DNA: TGTGCCAGCAGAAGGAATAGCGGGATCAATCAAGAGACCCAGTACTTC

V gene: TRBV9
clone size: .
D gene: .
J gene: TRBJ2-5
CDR3 length: 15
CDR3 protein: CASSVGRGFQETQYF
CDR3 DNA: TGTGCCAGCAGCGTAGGACGGGGCTTCCAAGAGACCCAGTACTTC

V gene: TRBV5-1
clone size: many
D gene: TRBD2
J gene: TRBJ2-2
CDR3 length: 18
CDR3 protein: CASSDRTSGTSRARELFF
CDR3 DNA: TGCGCCAGCAGCGACCGGACTAGCGGGACGTCGCGTGCCCGGGAGCTGTTTTTT

V gene: TRBV6-1
clone size: many
D gene: TRBD2
J gene: TRBJ2-2
CDR3 length: 15
CDR3 protein: CASSELAGEAGELFF
CDR3 DNA: TGTGCCAGCAGTGAACTAGCGGGAGAGGCCGGGGAGCTGTTTTTT

V gene: TRBV6-1
clone size: once
D gene: TRBD2
J gene: TRBJ2-5
CDR3 length: 15
CDR3 protein: CASSSQRGLAGPQYF
CDR3 DNA: TGTGCCAGCAGTTCCCAACGGGGACTAGCGGGGCCCCAGTACTTC

V gene: TRBV6-2/TRBV6-3
clone size: .
D gene: .
J gene: TRBJ2-6
CDR3 length: 15
CDR3 protein: CASFPGHSGANVLTF
CDR3 DNA: TGTGCCAGCTTTCCCGGACACTCTGGGGCCAACGTCCTGACTTTC

V gene: TRBV7-6
clone size: .
D gene: TRBD1
J gene: TRBJ2-1
CDR3 length: 15
CDR3 protein: CASSSRDRGRGEQFF
CDR3 DNA: TGTGCCAGCTCCTCCCGGGACAGGGGACGGGGTGAGCAGTTCTTC

V gene: TRBV7-3
clone size: .
D gene: .
J gene: TRBJ2-7
CDR3 length: 13
CDR3 protein: CASSTGPNAGQYF
CDR3 DNA: TGTGCCAGCAGCACCGGACCGAACGCGGGGCAGTACTTC

V gene: TRBV7-9
clone size: .
D gene: .
J gene: TRBJ1-1
CDR3 length: 12
CDR3 protein: CASRTGNTEAFF
CDR3 DNA: TGTGCCAGCCGTACAGGGAACACTGAAGCTTTCTTT

V gene: TRBV7-3
clone size: many
D gene: .
J gene: TRBJ2-3
CDR3 length: 15
CDR3 protein: CASSPSYLGTDTQYF
CDR3 DNA: TGTGCCAGCAGCCCGTCCTACCTAGGCACAGATACGCAGTATTTT

V gene: TRBV12-3/TRBV12-4
clone size: few
D gene: TRBD2
J gene: TRBJ2-3
CDR3 length: 15
CDR3 protein: CASRKKREWLDTQYF
CDR3 DNA: TGTGCCAGCAGAAAAAAGCGGGAGTGGTTGGATACGCAGTATTTT

V gene: TRBV6-5
clone size: .
D gene: TRBD1
J gene: TRBJ2-1
CDR3 length: 14
CDR3 protein: CASSGTGSPNEQFF
CDR3 DNA: TGTGCCAGCTCCGGGACAGGGAGCCCCAATGAGCAGTTCTTC

V gene: TRBV11-2
clone size: many
D gene: .
J gene: TRBJ1-6
CDR3 length: 15
CDR3 protein: CASSLRGADNSPLHF
CDR3 DNA: TGTGCCAGCAGCTTAAGGGGGGCCGATAATTCACCCCTCCACTTT

V gene: TRBV7-2
clone size: .
D gene: .
J gene: TRBJ2-3
CDR3 length: 14
CDR3 protein: CASREREDTDTQYF
CDR3 DNA: TGTGCCAGCAGGGAGAGGGAGGACACAGATACGCAGTATTTT

V gene: TRBV12-3/TRBV12-4
clone size: .
D gene: .
J gene: TRBJ2-2
CDR3 length: 15
CDR3 protein: CASSLGLGHTGELFF
CDR3 DNA: TGTGCCAGCAGTTTAGGACTAGGTCATACCGGGGAGCTGTTTTTT

V gene: TRBV7-8
clone size: many
D gene: .
J gene: TRBJ2-1
CDR3 length: 16
CDR3 protein: CASSRDGQSSYNEQFF
CDR3 DNA: TGTGCCAGCAGCCGGGACGGTCAGAGCTCCTACAATGAGCAGTTCTTC

V gene: TRBV7-6
clone size: .
D gene: .
J gene: TRBJ2-5
CDR3 length: 15
CDR3 protein: CASSLDQTNQETQYF
CDR3 DNA: TGTGCTAGCAGCTTAGACCAGACAAACCAAGAGACCCAGTACTTC

V gene: TRBV5-1
clone size: many
D gene: TRBD2
J gene: TRBJ2-7
CDR3 length: 15
CDR3 protein: CASSLPAGSSYEQYF
CDR3 DNA: TGCGCCAGCAGCTTGCCAGCGGGAAGCTCCTACGAGCAGTACTTC

V gene: TRBV5-6
clone size: many
D gene: TRBD2
J gene: TRBJ2-1
CDR3 length: 16
CDR3 protein: CASSPLGLASRNEQFF
CDR3 DNA: TGTGCCAGCAGCCCGCTGGGACTAGCGAGTCGGAATGAGCAGTTCTTC

V gene: TRBV7-6
clone size: large
D gene: .
J gene: TRBJ2-5
CDR3 length: 17
CDR3 protein: CASSLAGQVAGQETQYF
CDR3 DNA: TGTGCCAGCAGCTTAGCGGGCCAGGTGGCCGGCCAAGAGACCCAGTACTTC

V gene: TRBV14
clone size: many
D gene: .
J gene: TRBJ2-1
CDR3 length: 19
CDR3 protein: CASSQGNRASGSSYNEQFF
CDR3 DNA: TGTGCCAGCAGCCAAGGGAACAGGGCTAGCGGAAGCTCCTACAATGAGCAGTTCTTC

V gene: TRBV7-3
clone size: .
D gene: .
J gene: TRBJ2-5
CDR3 length: 13
CDR3 protein: CASSLTVGQAQYF
CDR3 DNA: TGTGCCAGCAGCTTAACCGTGGGCCAGGCCCAGTACTTC

V gene: TRBV10-2
clone size: many
D gene: TRBD1
J gene: TRBJ1-2
CDR3 length: 15
CDR3 protein: CASKKQGARGYGYTF
CDR3 DNA: TGCGCCAGCAAAAAACAGGGGGCGCGGGGCTATGGCTACACCTTC